This is a list of T cell receptor beta chains from one sample in a study of CD8+ T cells in alopecia areata. Generated by immunoSEQ multiplex PCR, the TCRdb table keeps only in-frame clones and is missing some. Here the sample spans some 110,000 clones, about 60% being singletons. Sequenced: CD4+ T cells sorted from blood. All receptors come from a human donor in good health. Each CDR3 is given with its conserved first and last residue. D genes are given only for firm matches. Not every row has a clone size; where given, it reads once, few, many or a size class.

cdr3_nt,cdr3_aa,j_call,v_call,d_call,clone_size
TGCAGCGGAACAGGGGGCTATGGAGAAGCTTTCTTT,CSGTGGYGEAFF,TRBJ1-1,TRBV29-1,TRBD1,-
TGTGCCAGCAGTGATTGGGGCAGGGGGGACTATAATTCACCCCTCCACTTT,CASSDWGRGDYNSPLHF,TRBJ1-6,TRBV2,TRBD1,once
TGTGCCAGCAGTTGGAGACAGGGGAACTATGGCTACACCTTC,CASSWRQGNYGYTF,TRBJ1-2,TRBV27,TRBD1,-
TGCAGCGTTGTGACAGGGGGCTACGAGCAGTACTTC,CSVVTGGYEQYF,TRBJ2-7,TRBV29-1,TRBD1,few
TGTGCCTGGAGTACTGGTGATACGCAGTATTTT,CAWSTGDTQYF,TRBJ2-3,TRBV30,-,once
TGCGCCAGCAGCCTAGTGGCAGGGGCGGGTGAAAAACTGTTTTTT,CASSLVAGAGEKLFF,TRBJ1-4,TRBV5-1,-,-
TGCGCCAGCAGTCTCAGGGACTTCGCCTACGAGCAGTACTTC,CASSLRDFAYEQYF,TRBJ2-7,TRBV4-1,-,-
TGTGCCAGCAGGACGACAGGGGAGGTGGACGGCTACACCTTC,CASRTTGEVDGYTF,TRBJ1-2,TRBV5-6,TRBD1,-
TGTGCCAGCAGCCGAAACAGGGGCACTGGGGCCAACGTCCTGACTTTC,CASSRNRGTGANVLTF,TRBJ2-6,TRBV7-9,TRBD1,few
TGCAGCGTTTTAAGGGCTGGCGAGCAGTACTTC,CSVLRAGEQYF,TRBJ2-7,TRBV29-1,-,once
TGCGCCAGCAAAAAGGGGGCGCGTGGCGAGCAGTACTTC,CASKKGARGEQYF,TRBJ2-7,TRBV23-1,TRBD1,-
TGTGCCTGGAGTGTACCTGGGGGGACTAACTATGGCTACACCTTC,CAWSVPGGTNYGYTF,TRBJ1-2,TRBV30,-,few
TGCAGCGTTCGTCTAGCCGGGCGAGAGACCCAGTACTTC,CSVRLAGRETQYF,TRBJ2-5,TRBV29-1,-,few
TGTGCCAGCAGTGATACCAGGATCTATAATTCACCCCTCCACTTT,CASSDTRIYNSPLHF,TRBJ1-6,TRBV25-1,-,few
TGCAGCGTTCAGGGTTCCTTCTATGGCTACACCTTC,CSVQGSFYGYTF,TRBJ1-2,TRBV29-1,-,-
TGCAGCGCGGGAACGGTAGAACGGAACACTGAAGCTTTCTTT,CSAGTVERNTEAFF,TRBJ1-1,TRBV29-1,-,once
TGTGCCAGCAGCTTGAGGGGGCTCTATGGCTACACCTTC,CASSLRGLYGYTF,TRBJ1-2,TRBV5-4,TRBD1,-
TGTGCCAGCAGCTTAGAGGCAGGGGGCCCAGCTTTCTTT,CASSLEAGGPAFF,TRBJ1-1,TRBV7-9,TRBD1,-
TGTGCCAGCAACCAACAGGGTGGGACCACTGAAGCTTTCTTT,CASNQQGGTTEAFF,TRBJ1-1,TRBV6-5,-,-
TGTGCCAGCAGTTTATACAGAGCAACTAATGAAAAACTGTTTTTT,CASSLYRATNEKLFF,TRBJ1-4,TRBV27,-,-
TGCGCCAGCAGCTTTGACGGACAGGGTGTGGACTATGGCTACACCTTC,CASSFDGQGVDYGYTF,TRBJ1-2,TRBV5-1,TRBD1,-
TGTGCCAGCAGTGGTACCGGGACAGGGGACGACACCGGGGAGCTGTTTTTT,CASSGTGTGDDTGELFF,TRBJ2-2,TRBV25-1,TRBD1,-
TGTGCCAGCAGTGTCCGGGACAGGGGGTTGCGTACCGGGGAGCTGTTTTTT,CASSVRDRGLRTGELFF,TRBJ2-2,TRBV25-1,TRBD1,-
TGCGCCAGCAGCCCGACAGGGGGCGACTATGGCTACACCTTC,CASSPTGGDYGYTF,TRBJ1-2,TRBV5-1,TRBD1,-
TGCGCCAGCAGCCCATCGGGGATAGCGGGGCCACTCCAAGAGACCCAGTACTTC,CASSPSGIAGPLQETQYF,TRBJ2-5,TRBV4-1,TRBD2,-
TGCAGCGTGGACAGGGGGCAAGAGACCCAGTACTTC,CSVDRGQETQYF,TRBJ2-5,TRBV29-1,TRBD1,-
TGCAGCGCCGGGACGGTGACGGGCTACACCTTC,CSAGTVTGYTF,TRBJ1-2,TRBV29-1,-,-
TGTGCCAGCAGTGATGTCGGTAGGGGGGAGCTGTTTTTT,CASSDVGRGELFF,TRBJ2-2,TRBV2,-,-
TGTGCCAGCAGCTTAGCGAAGGGAGGGGCAGATACGCAGTATTTT,CASSLAKGGADTQYF,TRBJ2-3,TRBV7-9,TRBD2,-
TGTGCCAGCAGCCCTCCTGGGGGGCTTGGCTACACCTTC,CASSPPGGLGYTF,TRBJ1-2,TRBV11-2,-,-
TGTGCCAGCAGTTACTGGACAGGCGATGAAGCTTTCTTT,CASSYWTGDEAFF,TRBJ1-1,TRBV6-6,TRBD1,-
TGTGCCAGCAGCTTACTAGCGGGGGAGCCAGAGACCCAGTACTTC,CASSLLAGEPETQYF,TRBJ2-5,TRBV7-9,TRBD2,few
TGTGCCAGCAGTTATCGGCGGGGGGCGGGGGATACGCAGTATTTT,CASSYRRGAGDTQYF,TRBJ2-3,TRBV6-5,TRBD2,-
TGCAGCGTGAGGAGGACGCAGAGTTCTGGCTACACCTTC,CSVRRTQSSGYTF,TRBJ1-2,TRBV29-1,-,-
TGTGCCAGCAGGACAGGGTTAGAAAAACTGTTTTTT,CASRTGLEKLFF,TRBJ1-4,TRBV6-6,TRBD1,-
TGCAGCGTTGAATGGGCTAGCGGGCAAGAGACCCAGTACTTC,CSVEWASGQETQYF,TRBJ2-5,TRBV29-1,TRBD2,-
TGTGCCAGCAGCCCCACTAGCGGGGGGGCAGTGGATACGCAGTATTTT,CASSPTSGGAVDTQYF,TRBJ2-3,TRBV9,TRBD2,-
TGTGCCAGCAGTTACCCAAACCGGGACTCGACAGATACGCAGTATTTT,CASSYPNRDSTDTQYF,TRBJ2-3,TRBV6-5,-,few
TGTGCCAGCAGCGCCCACGATACGCAGTATTTT,CASSAHDTQYF,TRBJ2-3,TRBV9,-,-
TGCGCCAGCAGCTTAGGAGGTCTTACTTTCTTT,CASSLGGLTFF,TRBJ1-1,TRBV5-1,-,-
TGCAGCGTTGGGCGGAGTCCTAGCACAGATACGCAGTATTTT,CSVGRSPSTDTQYF,TRBJ2-3,TRBV29-1,-,-
TGCGCCACCAGAAGAACCCTAGGGACTGAAGCTTTCTTT,CATRRTLGTEAFF,TRBJ1-1,TRBV10-1,-,-
TGCGCCAGCAGCCATGGGCCCTGGGGGAGCACTGAAGCTTTCTTT,CASSHGPWGSTEAFF,TRBJ1-1,TRBV4-1,-,once
TGTGCCAGCAGCTTGGGGGACGGGACCCAGTACTTC,CASSLGDGTQYF,TRBJ2-5,TRBV7-2,-,-
TGTGCCAGCAGCCCCCCCTCGACAGGGGCCACTGAAGCTTTCTTT,CASSPPSTGATEAFF,TRBJ1-1,TRBV7-2,TRBD1,-
TGTGCCAGCCTGTTCGTTTCTGGGGCCAACGTCCTGACTTTC,CASLFVSGANVLTF,TRBJ2-6,TRBV6-1,-,-
TGTGCCACCAGGGCCCCTAGCGGGGGGGCCTACCATGAGCAGTTCTTC,CATRAPSGGAYHEQFF,TRBJ2-1,TRBV19,TRBD2,-
TGTGCCAGCAGCTCGGGGCAGAACACTGAAGCTTTCTTT,CASSSGQNTEAFF,TRBJ1-1,TRBV7-2,-,few
TGCGCCAGCAAGAGGACAGGAGCGAACACCGGGGAGCTGTTTTTT,CASKRTGANTGELFF,TRBJ2-2,TRBV5-1,TRBD1,-
TGTGCCAGCAGCCCCAGGCGGGGAGAGACCCAGTACTTC,CASSPRRGETQYF,TRBJ2-5,TRBV7-2,-,-
TGTGCCAGCACGGGGGCGAATGAGCAGTTCTTC,CASTGANEQFF,TRBJ2-1,TRBV2,-,few
TGTGCCAGCAGAACTACCGGGAATCTGTATGCAGATACGCAGTATTTT,CASRTTGNLYADTQYF,TRBJ2-3,TRBV2,-,few
TGTGCCTGGATCGGAGGCCGCGGGGTATGGTCCGGGGAGCTGTTTTTT,CAWIGGRGVWSGELFF,TRBJ2-2,TRBV30,-,-
TGCAGCGTTGCGACGCAGTACTATGGCTACACCTTC,CSVATQYYGYTF,TRBJ1-2,TRBV29-1,-,-
TGCGCCAGCAGCCAAAAGCTATGGGGCACTGAAGCTTTCTTT,CASSQKLWGTEAFF,TRBJ1-1,TRBV4-1,-,-
TGTGCCAGCACCGAGGGACAGGGCGGGGAAAAACTGTTTTTT,CASTEGQGGEKLFF,TRBJ1-4,TRBV6-6,TRBD1,-
TGTGCCAGCAGCACCGCTCTCAGGGAGGAACAGCAGTACTTC,CASSTALREEQQYF,TRBJ2-7,TRBV5-6,-,-
TGTGCCAGCAGCAGGGCGACGGGGAACACTGAAGCTTTCTTT,CASSRATGNTEAFF,TRBJ1-1,TRBV11-2,-,-
TGTGCCAGCAGGCCGGGACAGGGCTACGAGCAGTACTTC,CASRPGQGYEQYF,TRBJ2-7,TRBV6-5,TRBD1,-